Listed here are 28 T cell receptor beta chains from one sample, sequenced in a study of blood T cell repertoires in COVID-19 (dated by TCRdb to the early 2020s). The library was made by the immunoSEQ multiplex PCR assay. The table was pulled from immuneACCESS by TCRdb, which kept in-frame rearrangements only. Such tables lose some clones; where checked, under half of the loss comes from unresolved V genes, and the rest has no known cause. The table for this sample lists 390,000 or so clones; over 75% of them were counted only once. Roughly 0.99% of the sample is taken by the ten largest. The sequenced sample consisted of PBMCs or T cells enriched from blood (not recorded which). The source of these receptors is a man younger than 35 who had recovered from COVID-19.

This chain joins TRBV5-8 and TRBJ1-1; D gene unclear. Germline CDR1 is SGHTS and CDR2 is YDEGEE. This CDR3 region has 14 residues. Deletions cut 4 bases from V and 6 bases from J, with 16 bases between. In DNA, the CDR3 is TGTGCCAGCAGCCCCGCCGCAGGTTCGGCTGAAGCTTTCTTT. Amino acids: CASSPAAGSAEAFF.

In DNA form, the CDR3 reads TGTGCTAGTGCTCAGGACTGGCGCACAGATACGCAGTATTTT. Translating it yields CASAQDWRTDTQYF. J is TRBJ2-3 and V is TRBV12-5, with D possibly matching TRBD2 (5 bases). Germline CDR1 reads LGHNT; CDR2 reads FRNRAP. Trimming removed 7 bases at V and 1 base at J, with 12 bases between. CDR3 length equals 14 residues.

The rearrangement links TRBV12-5 to TRBJ1-3, with 11 bases identical to TRBD1. Germline V lookup: CDR1 LGHNT, CDR2 FRNRAP. V lost 0 bases and J lost 0; bases outside the gene matches: 13. There are 21 residues in the CDR3. CDR3 in DNA: TGTGCTAGTGGTTTGGTACTAACCGGACAGGGGGCAAAGGGCTCTGGAAACACCATATATTTT. This gives the protein CASGLVLTGQGAKGSGNTIYF.

The rearrangement uses TRBV15 and TRBJ2-7; 7 nucleotides line up with TRBD1. The germline V gene encodes CDR1 LNHNV and CDR2 YYDKDF (reference sequence). After removal of 1 base from V and 1 base from J, the junction contained 4 bases not matched to a gene. The CDR3 sequence is 15 residues long. The CDR3 bases are TGTGCCACCAGCAGAGCGAGACAGGGTTCCTACGAGCAGTACTTC. Amino acids: CATSRARQGSYEQYF.

The rearrangement links TRBV5-5 to TRBJ2-7; possible D gene TRBD2, 7 bases. This CDR3 contains 16 residues. Trimming removed 5 bases from V and 3 bases from J, with 21 bases in between. From germline, CDR1 is SGHKS and CDR2 YYEKEE (reference sequence). CDR3 DNA sequence: TGTGCCAGCAGTTTGCAGGGGAGGGCTAGCGACTACGAGCAGTACTTC. As protein: CASSLQGRASDYEQYF.

The chain recombines TRBV6-5 with TRBJ2-7; 8 bases align to TRBD1. Germline V gene data show CDR1 as MNHEY and CDR2 as SVGAGI. The CDR3 is made up of 15 amino acids. With V trimmed by 8 bases and J by 2 bases, 11 bases remained unmatched. CDR3 DNA sequence: TGTGCCAGCGAGGGTTTGGGGACAGGTGCCTACGAGCAGTACTTC. Translating gives CASEGLGTGAYEQYF.

As regards this clone: Other DNA sequences from this sample encode an identical CDR3 as well. The V call is TRBV4-1, the J call TRBJ1-1; TRBD1 agrees at 9 bases. The CDR3 runs to 15 residues. Trimming removed 3 bases from V and 1 base from J; junction bases left unmatched: 3. Germline CDR1 and CDR2: MGHRA and YSYEKL. CDR3 loop: CASSQPGQGNTEAFF. The CDR3 nucleotides read TGCGCCAGCAGCCAGCCGGGACAGGGGAACACTGAAGCTTTCTTT.

In this sample, this clone turned up once. This specimen includes other DNA sequences encoding the same CDR3. The V call is TRBV19, the J call TRBJ1-2, with 9 bases that match TRBD1. The CDR3 loop spans 14 amino acids. Germline trimming cut 5 bases from V and 2 bases from J; bases unmatched to any gene: 3. Germline V gene lookup returns CDR1 LNHDA and CDR2 SQIVND (reference sequence). CDR3 amino acids: CASSPGTGNYGYTF. In DNA, the CDR3 is TGTGCCAGTAGTCCAGGGACAGGGAACTATGGCTACACCTTC.

This clone was found once. V and J are TRBV2 and TRBJ2-7, with D possibly matching TRBD1 (6 bases). Germline V lookup: CDR1 SNHLY, CDR2 FYNNEI. This CDR3 is built from 13 residues. V was shortened by 8 bases and J by 2 bases, with 13 bases between the two germline ends. The CDR3 is CASHSTGTYEQYF. The CDR3 DNA reads as TGTGCCAGCCACTCGACAGGAACCTACGAGCAGTACTTC.

This sequence joins TRBV18 and TRBJ2-3; no clear D gene. CDR3 size: 15 residues. Trimming left V 0 bases short and J 1 base short, with 8 bases between. The germline gives CDR1 KGHSH, CDR2 LQKENI. CDR3: CASSPPSVRTDTQYF. For the CDR3, the DNA is TGTGCCAGCTCACCACCTTCGGTACGCACAGATACGCAGTATTTT.

The chain employs TRBV9 and TRBJ1-1, with D possibly being TRBD1 (5 bases). V was trimmed by 5 bases and J by 4 bases, leaving 12 bases between them. CDR1 is SGDLS and CDR2 is YYNGEE in the germline V gene. The CDR3 has 13 residues. CDR3 sequence (DNA): TGTGCCAGCAGTAGAGTAGGGGCCACTGAAGCTTTCTTT. This translates into CASSRVGATEAFF.

The rearrangement links TRBV10-1 to TRBJ2-1; weak D call: TRBD2 (5 bases). The CDR3 sequence is 13 residues long. Per the germline V gene, CDR1 is WNHNN and CDR2 is SYGVQD (reference sequence). V lost 4 bases to trimming and J lost 6 bases, with 10 bases between them. The CDR3 protein is CASSVREPNEQFF. CDR3 nucleotides: TGCGCCAGCAGTGTAAGGGAGCCCAATGAGCAGTTCTTC.

The CDR3 DNA is TGTGCCAGCAGCTCGACAGGGGGCGGAACCGGGGAGCTGTTTTTT. Its translation is CASSSTGGGTGELFF. The chain employs TRBV7-3 and TRBJ2-2; 10 bases match TRBD1. Germline trimming cut 4 bases from V and 5 bases from J; bases unmatched to any gene: 4. The germline V gene has CDR1 SGHTA and CDR2 FQGTGA. There are 15 residues in the CDR3.

V and J are TRBV7-3 and TRBJ2-2; D gene ambiguous. V was trimmed by 2 bases and J by 7 bases, leaving 8 bases between them. CDR3 length: 13 amino acids. The germline V gene has CDR1 SGHTA and CDR2 FQGTGA. CDR3 loop: CASSLAAGGELFF. The CDR3 DNA reads as TGTGCCAGCAGCTTAGCGGCCGGCGGGGAGCTGTTTTTT.

The chain couples TRBV5-4 to TRBJ2-1; D perhaps matches TRBD2 (6 bases). Germline values: CDR1 SGHNT, CDR2 YYREEE (reference sequence). The CDR3 is 14 amino acids. The V and J ends lost 1 base and 7 bases respectively, with 12 bases between them. CDR3 bases: TGTGCCAGCAGCTTGACGGGGGAATTGAATGAGCAGTTCTTC. Protein sequence: CASSLTGELNEQFF.

This clone was picked up a small number of times. The chain carries TRBV4-1 and TRBJ1-1; D gene uncertain. V lost 1 base to trimming and J lost 6 bases, with 6 bases between them. Per the germline V gene, CDR1 is MGHRA and CDR2 is YSYEKL. The CDR3 spans 12 residues. CDR3 amino acids: CASSQGEPEAFF. CDR3 DNA: TGCGCCAGCAGCCAAGGGGAGCCTGAAGCTTTCTTT.

The chain recombines TRBV27 with TRBJ2-7; 8 positions match TRBD2. The junction had 15 bases not matched to a gene; V was cut back by 5 bases and J by 0 bases. This CDR3 is 18 amino acids long. In germline, CDR1 is MNHEY, CDR2 SMNVEV (reference sequence). The CDR3 DNA reads as TGTGCCAGCAGTCACAGAACCCCCCGACTAGCGAGCTCCTACGAGCAGTACTTC. Its translation: CASSHRTPRLASSYEQYF.

This clone was counted once. CDR3 in DNA: TGCGCCAGCAGCTTGCGACAACTCCGCGGGGACACTGAAGCTTTCTTT. Its protein product is CASSLRQLRGDTEAFF. This chain joins TRBV5-1 and TRBJ1-1; D remains unclear. CDR3 length: 16 residues. Germline CDR1 reads SGHRS; CDR2 reads YFSETQ. Trimming left V 1 base short and J 3 bases short, with 16 bases between.

The sample holds a few counts of this clone. The rearrangement links TRBV7-2 to TRBJ2-2; 9 bases fit TRBD1. The ends lost 5 bases at V and 5 bases at J; junction bases unmatched: 6. The CDR3 has 15 amino acids. CDR1 is SGHTA, CDR2 FQGNSA, per germline. DNA of the CDR3: TGTGCCAGCAGCATGGGACAGGGCAGTACCGGGGAGCTGTTTTTT. This sequence encodes CASSMGQGSTGELFF.

The chain recombines TRBV5-1 with TRBJ1-2; D unresolved. The CDR3 totals 13 residues. CDR1 and CDR2 from the germline V gene are SGHRS and YFSETQ. The V gene lost 4 bases and the J gene lost 4 bases, with 11 bases spanning the gap. In nucleotides, the CDR3 is TGCGCCAGCAGCCCAACACAACCCTATGGCTACACCTTC. Amino acids: CASSPTQPYGYTF.

The J gene is TRBJ1-4, the V gene TRBV5-1; 7 bases agree with TRBD1. Germline V CDR1 and CDR2: SGHRS, YFSETQ. CDR3 size: 18 residues. The V gene end was trimmed by 3 bases and the J gene end by 0 bases; junction bases not matched to a gene: 11. The chain's CDR3 is CASSSGPRGIATNEKLFF. CDR3 in DNA: TGCGCCAGCAGCTCGGGCCCCAGGGGGATAGCAACTAATGAAAAACTGTTTTTT.

V usage is TRBV5-5 and J usage is TRBJ1-2; TRBD1 aligns across 8 bases. Germline CDR1 and CDR2: SGHKS and YYEKEE (reference sequence). The CDR3 contains 15 residues. V gave up 5 bases and J gave up 0 bases; unmatched junction bases: 6. CDR3 residues: CASRRGQGSNYGYTF. The CDR3 bases are TGTGCCAGCAGGCGTGGACAGGGTTCTAACTATGGCTACACCTTC.

CDR3 sequence reads: CASSYTQPSGNTIYF. CDR3 in DNA: TGTGCCAGCAGTTATACACAGCCCTCTGGAAACACCATATATTTT. The chain carries TRBV5-5 and TRBJ1-3, with D hard to call. CDR1 is SGHKS, CDR2 YYEKEE, per germline (reference sequence). The CDR3 loop spans 15 amino acids. The V gene lost 5 bases and the J gene lost 0 bases, with 12 bases spanning the gap.

As regards this clone: The same CDR3 arises from other DNA sequences in this sample as well. This rearrangement joins TRBV6-5 to TRBJ1-3; no firm D call. The germline V and J ends were trimmed by 2 bases and 0 bases, with 5 bases remaining between them. CDR3 length: 14 residues. Per the germline V gene, CDR1 is MNHEY and CDR2 is SVGAGI. The CDR3 region is CASSYPGSGNTIYF. CDR3 DNA: TGTGCCAGCAGTTACCCGGGCTCTGGAAACACCATATATTTT.

This clone was counted a few times. The rearrangement links TRBV19 to TRBJ1-4; D perhaps matches TRBD1 (6 bases). Germline CDR1 is LNHDA and CDR2 is SQIVND (reference sequence). CDR3 size: 16 residues. Trimming shortened V by 8 bases and J by 5 bases, and 21 bases separated the two germline ends. For the CDR3, the DNA is TGTGCCAGTCACGATCTCACAGGGTACAAAAATGAAAAACTGTTTTTT. Translated: CASHDLTGYKNEKLFF.

V is TRBV6-2 or TRBV6-3 and J is TRBJ2-5, with 10 bases aligning to TRBD1. With 6 bases clipped from V and 4 bases from J, the junction kept 2 bases outside the gene matches. This CDR3 region has 13 residues. The germline gives CDR1 MNHEY, CDR2 SVGEGT. The DNA for the CDR3 is TGTGCCAGCAGCCGGGACAGGGGAGAGACCCAGTACTTC. This sequence encodes CASSRDRGETQYF.

This rearrangement joins TRBV5-1 to TRBJ2-5; D perhaps matches TRBD1 (5 bases). Germline loops: CDR1 SGHRS, CDR2 YFSETQ. V shed 2 bases and J shed 5 bases, with 13 bases lying between them. This CDR3 has 14 residues. The CDR3 region is CASSFGAPGETQYF. The CDR3 nucleotides read TGCGCCAGCAGCTTTGGGGCCCCAGGGGAGACCCAGTACTTC. The full variable domain, in which reference TRBV5-1 and TRBJ2-5 provide the parts outside the CDR3, is KAGVTQTPRYLIKTRGQQVTLSCSPISGHRSVSWYQQTPGQGLQFLFEYFSETQRNKGNFPGRFSGRQFSNSRSEMNVSTLELGDSALYLCASSFGAPGETQYFGPGTRLLVL.

The CDR3 loop reads CATSRDHGTSYEQYF. CDR3 in DNA: TGTGCCACCAGCAGAGATCACGGGACTTCCTACGAGCAGTACTTC. The V gene is TRBV15, the J gene TRBJ2-7; the D gene is possibly TRBD2 (6 bases). The V and J ends lost 0 bases and 1 base respectively, with 10 bases between them. This CDR3 contains 15 residues. CDR1 and CDR2 (germline): LNHNV, YYDKDF (reference sequence).